These 8 T cell receptor beta chains were sequenced from one sample in a study of a mutant IDH1 vaccine in newly diagnosed glioma. The sample's time point: baseline, week 1 (first vaccination visit). Treatment reported: pre-vaccination baseline after standard-of-care therapy. Using immunoSEQ multiplex PCR, the repertoire was profiled, and TCRdb retains in-frame clones only, with some absent. The sample holds about 16,000 clones, less than 97% seen once. Sequenced here: peripheral blood mononuclear cells (PBMCs), sampled from a glioma patient treated with radiotherapy, temozolomide or both. These receptors all come from a young woman with glioma. Some clones in this sample may be carry-over from other donors' samples.

The genes are TRBV15 and TRBJ1-2; 7 nucleotides match TRBD1. The CDR3 loop spans 15 amino acids. V lost 5 bases, J lost 7 bases, and 13 bases stayed unmatched. Germline V CDR1 and CDR2: LNHNV, YYDKDF (reference sequence). CDR3 DNA: TGTGCCACCAGCTCGCACGTATCAGGGGGACGTGGCTACACCTTC. Translating it yields CATSSHVSGGRGYTF.

V is TRBV5-5 and J is TRBJ1-1, with 8 nucleotides matching TRBD1. The germline V gene encodes CDR1 SGHKS and CDR2 YYEKEE (reference sequence). The CDR3 is 14 residues long. The V gene end was trimmed by 4 bases and the J gene end by 2 bases; junction bases not matched to a gene: 4. The CDR3 sequence: CASSPGTGNTEAFF. The DNA of the CDR3 is TGTGCCAGCAGCCCTGGGACAGGTAACACTGAAGCTTTCTTT.

CDR3 sequence: CACATGGDGYTF. CDR3 bases: TGTGCCTGTGCCACAGGGGGCGATGGCTACACCTTC. The rearrangement links TRBV30 to TRBJ1-2, with TRBD1 matching 9 bases. V shed 6 bases, J shed 6 bases, and the junction held 5 bases outside the gene matches. This CDR3 spans 12 amino acids. Per the germline V gene, CDR1 is GTSNPN and CDR2 is SVGIG (reference sequence). Supplemented by reference TRBV30 and TRBJ1-2, the full variable domain reads SQTIHQWPATLVQPVGSPLSLECTVEGTSNPNLYWYRQAAGRGLQLLFYSVGIGQISSEVPQNLSASRPQDRQFILSSKKLLLSDSGFYLCACATGGDGYTFGSGTRLTVV.

The chain employs TRBV7-8 and TRBJ2-7, with D perhaps TRBD1 (5 bases). This CDR3 comprises 15 residues. The V gene lost 5 bases and the J gene lost 0 bases, with 14 bases spanning the gap. Germline CDR1 reads SGHVS; CDR2 reads FQNEAQ. In DNA, the CDR3 is TGTGCCAGCAGCGTTGGGTTGACAGACTCCTACGAGCAGTACTTC. This encodes CASSVGLTDSYEQYF.

This chain uses TRBV6-4 with TRBJ1-1, with D possibly matching TRBD1 (6 bases). The germline V gene has CDR1 MRHNA and CDR2 SNTAGT. This CDR3 contains 14 residues. Trimming removed 10 bases at V and 5 bases at J, with 20 bases between. CDR3 sequence reads: CATSNGQGRTEAFF. The CDR3, as DNA: TGTGCCACAAGCAATGGGCAGGGGAGGACTGAAGCTTTCTTT.

In its sample, this clone was seen once. The chain uses TRBV4-1 and TRBJ1-4; 7 nucleotides match TRBD1. The CDR3 contains 15 residues. Germline V CDR1 and CDR2: MGHRA, YSYEKL. V lost 5 bases and J lost 8; bases outside the gene matches: 11. CDR3 coding DNA: TGCGCCAGCAGCAGGGACAGTCGGGATCCCGAAAAACTGTTTTTT. Residues: CASSRDSRDPEKLFF.

The V and J genes are TRBV7-9 and TRBJ2-2; no firm D call. The CDR3 loop spans 15 amino acids. V was shortened by 5 bases and J by 2 bases, with 12 bases between the two germline ends. Germline V lookup: CDR1 SEHNR, CDR2 FQNEAQ (reference sequence). DNA for the CDR3: TGTGCCAGCAGCCTGGACGGGCCTAACACCGGGGAGCTGTTTTTT. Its protein is CASSLDGPNTGELFF.

J is TRBJ2-2 and V is TRBV5-1, with D possibly matching TRBD2 (6 bases). The CDR3 has 16 amino acids. Germline lookup yields CDR1 SGHRS and CDR2 YFSETQ. The germline V and J ends were trimmed by 2 bases and 4 bases, with 15 bases remaining between them. CDR3 loop: CASSFSGTPSTGELFF. The DNA of the CDR3 is TGCGCCAGCAGCTTTTCCGGGACTCCAAGCACCGGGGAGCTGTTTTTT.